This is a list of T cell receptor beta chains from one sample in a study of long-term antiretroviral therapy in people with HIV. Only in-frame clones appear in the TCRdb table, and some are missing; sequencing was by immunoSEQ multiplex PCR. The table shows fewer than 30,000 clones, with about nine tenths occurring only once. Sequenced here: unsorted PBMCs, sampled 1.8 years before starting antiretroviral therapy. Receptors were obtained from a middle-aged man with HIV. CDR3s include the opening cysteine and the closing phenylalanine or tryptophan. Each record gives: D gene, clone size, V gene, J gene, CDR3 protein, CDR3 DNA. D genes are given only for firm matches. Clone size is not always given. Where it is, it says once, few, many or a class for expanded clones.

-,-,TRBV27,TRBJ1-1,CASSLGGWDTEAFF,TGTGCCAGCAGTTTGGGGGGCTGGGACACTGAAGCTTTCTTT
-,-,TRBV5-1,TRBJ2-2,CASSPDSNTGELFF,TGCGCCAGCAGCCCGGATTCGAACACCGGGGAGCTGTTTTTT
TRBD1,few,TRBV19,TRBJ1-5,CASSPDRGLSTQHF,TGTGCCAGTAGTCCGGACAGGGGGTTGTCGACCCAGCATTTT
TRBD1,-,TRBV19,TRBJ1-4,CASSIGQGANEKLFF,TGTGCCAGTAGTATAGGACAGGGCGCTAATGAAAAACTGTTTTTT
TRBD1,-,TRBV6-6,TRBJ2-7,CASSYSQETGFEQYF,TGTGCCAGCAGTTACTCCCAAGAGACAGGGTTTGAGCAGTACTTC
TRBD1,-,TRBV10-3,TRBJ2-3,CAISVFQGDSTDTQYF,TGTGCCATCAGTGTTTTTCAGGGGGATAGCACAGATACGCAGTATTTT
-,-,TRBV7-2,TRBJ2-7,CASSSFYEQYF,TGTGCCAGCAGCAGTTTCTACGAGCAGTACTTC
-,-,TRBV11-2,TRBJ1-1,CASSWGRSVAEAFF,TGTGCCAGCAGTTGGGGACGGTCGGTAGCTGAAGCTTTCTTT
-,-,TRBV10-2,TRBJ2-7,CASSELDRRDEQYF,TGCGCCAGCAGTGAGCTGGACAGGAGGGATGAGCAGTACTTC
-,-,TRBV28,TRBJ1-2,CASSLLGYGYTF,TGTGCCAGCAGTTTATTGGGATATGGCTACACCTTC
-,-,TRBV6-1,TRBJ1-5,CASSDVGGGNQPQHF,TGTGCCAGCAGTGATGTAGGGGGAGGCAATCAGCCCCAGCATTTT
TRBD2,-,TRBV20-1,TRBJ2-7,CSAYHQGLLYF,TGCAGTGCGTACCATCAGGGACTACTGTACTTC
TRBD2,-,TRBV28,TRBJ2-1,CASSLPSGGADEQFF,TGTGCCAGCAGTTTACCCAGCGGGGGGGCGGATGAGCAGTTCTTC
-,-,TRBV7-9,TRBJ1-1,CASSLVEVWTEAFF,TGTGCCAGCAGCTTAGTTGAGGTTTGGACTGAAGCTTTCTTT
-,-,TRBV4-2,TRBJ2-1,CASSQDRDEQFF,TGTGCCAGCAGCCAAGATCGAGATGAGCAGTTCTTC
-,-,TRBV2,TRBJ1-1,CASSEGYTEAFF,TGTGCCAGCAGTGAGGGGTACACTGAAGCTTTCTTT
-,-,TRBV29-1,TRBJ1-1,CSVGKGLVGDTEAFF,TGCAGCGTTGGGAAGGGGCTCGTGGGGGACACTGAAGCTTTCTTT
-,-,TRBV19,TRBJ2-1,CASSPGTRYNEQFF,TGTGCCAGTAGTCCTGGGACTCGCTACAATGAGCAGTTCTTC
TRBD2,-,TRBV28,TRBJ2-1,CASRTPGGGYNEQFF,TGTGCCAGCAGGACTCCTGGCGGGGGGTATAATGAGCAGTTCTTC
-,-,TRBV4-1,TRBJ2-7,CASSPAGAGSNDEQYF,TGCGCCAGCAGCCCGGCGGGGGCAGGGAGTAATGACGAGCAGTACTTC
-,once,TRBV29-1,TRBJ2-3,CSADRSTDTQYF,TGCAGCGCGGACAGAAGCACAGATACGCAGTATTTT
-,-,TRBV10-3,TRBJ1-1,CAISEHVNTEAFF,TGTGCCATCAGTGAGCATGTTAACACTGAAGCTTTCTTT
TRBD1,few,TRBV28,TRBJ2-7,CASSTSGTGGNEQYF,TGTGCCAGCAGTACCTCGGGGACAGGGGGGAACGAGCAGTACTTC
-,-,TRBV5-6,TRBJ1-6,CASSLDPQGNSPLHF,TGTGCCAGCAGCTTGGACCCGCAGGGGAATTCACCCCTCCACTTT
TRBD1,-,TRBV27,TRBJ2-7,CASSLAGTEVYEQYF,TGTGCCAGCAGTTTGGCTGGGACAGAAGTCTACGAGCAGTACTTC
-,-,TRBV2,TRBJ1-1,CASSRGGTSLGAFF,TGTGCCAGCAGTAGGGGAGGAACCTCGCTCGGAGCTTTCTTT
-,-,TRBV28,TRBJ2-7,CASSRDGSYEQYF,TGTGCCAGCAGCCGGGACGGCTCCTACGAGCAGTACTTC
-,-,TRBV9,TRBJ1-1,CASSPGQMNTEAFF,TGTGCCAGCAGCCCAGGACAGATGAACACTGAAGCTTTCTTT
TRBD2,few,TRBV7-8,TRBJ2-2,CASSFLAGGTGELFF,TGTGCCAGCAGCTTTTTAGCGGGAGGGACCGGGGAGCTGTTTTTT
-,few,TRBV7-9,TRBJ1-1,CASSNGRNTEAFF,TGTGCCAGCAGCAACGGACGGAACACTGAAGCTTTCTTT
-,-,TRBV5-4,TRBJ2-5,CASGRGETQYF,TGTGCCAGCGGCCGAGGGGAGACCCAGTACTTC
TRBD1,-,TRBV6-5,TRBJ2-3,CASRTDRATDTQYF,TGTGCCAGCAGGACGGACAGGGCCACAGATACGCAGTATTTT
-,-,TRBV29-1,TRBJ1-2,CSVEDSSEGYTF,TGCAGCGTTGAAGATTCGAGTGAAGGCTACACCTTC
-,-,TRBV7-3,TRBJ2-3,CASSLDPGWDTQYF,TGTGCCAGCAGCCTGGACCCAGGGTGGGATACGCAGTATTTT
TRBD2,once,TRBV7-2,TRBJ2-5,CASSLAAGGGETQYF,TGTGCCAGCAGCTTAGCCGCGGGGGGTGGAGAGACCCAGTACTTC
TRBD1,-,TRBV11-2,TRBJ2-6,CASSLRGRGANVLTF,TGTGCCAGCAGCCTTAGGGGGCGGGGGGCCAACGTCCTGACTTTC
-,-,TRBV12-5,TRBJ1-1,CASGLGGARTEAFF,TGTGCTAGTGGTTTGGGGGGCGCGAGGACTGAAGCTTTCTTT
TRBD2,-,TRBV4-2,TRBJ2-4,CASSQDPRTSSKNIQYF,TGTGCCAGCAGCCAAGATCCCCGGACTAGCAGCAAAAACATTCAGTACTTC
TRBD2,-,TRBV6-5,TRBJ2-7,CASSRLAGSSYEQYF,TGTGCCAGCAGCAGACTAGCGGGGTCCTCCTACGAGCAGTACTTC
-,once,TRBV4-1,TRBJ2-5,CASSQDDFQETQYF,TGCGCCAGCAGCCAAGATGACTTTCAAGAGACCCAGTACTTC
-,once,TRBV18,TRBJ1-5,CASSPGGNQPQHF,TGTGCCAGCTCACCAGGGGGCAATCAGCCCCAACATTTT
-,-,TRBV9,TRBJ2-1,CASSVVGQPYNEQFF,TGTGCCAGCAGCGTAGTGGGACAACCCTACAATGAGCAGTTCTTC
-,-,TRBV25-1,TRBJ2-5,CASSEQGQETQYF,TGTGCCAGCAGTGAACAGGGCCAAGAGACCCAGTACTTC
-,-,TRBV19,TRBJ2-7,CASSFRAREQYF,TGTGCCAGTAGTTTCAGGGCTCGGGAGCAGTACTTC
TRBD1,-,TRBV11-2,TRBJ1-5,CASSLATGDYNQPQHF,TGTGCCAGCAGCTTAGCGACAGGGGATTACAATCAGCCCCAGCATTTT
TRBD1,-,TRBV10-1,TRBJ2-3,CASSKGQGGDTQYF,TGCGCCAGCAGTAAGGGACAGGGGGGTGATACGCAGTATTTT
-,once,TRBV6-1,TRBJ1-5,CASSVSLGVQHF,TGTGCCAGCAGTGTATCTTTGGGAGTCCAGCATTTT
-,-,TRBV7-3,TRBJ2-6,CASSPPSSGANVLTF,TGTGCCAGCAGCCCCCCTAGCTCTGGGGCCAACGTCCTGACTTTC
-,-,TRBV27,TRBJ2-7,CASSLTGDVYEQYF,TGTGCCAGCAGTTTAACAGGTGATGTCTACGAGCAGTACTTC
-,-,TRBV7-2,TRBJ2-5,CASSPGYQTQYF,TGTGCCAGCAGCCCAGGGTACCAGACCCAGTACTTC
TRBD1,-,TRBV5-1,TRBJ1-1,CASSLAGQGGMNTEAFF,TGCGCCAGCAGCTTGGCCGGGCAGGGGGGGATGAACACTGAAGCTTTCTTT